This TCR beta chain appears in the sequencing data of a study of cytomegalovirus exposure and HLA in healthy donors. Broader study findings: In an earlier analysis, most TCR beta V segments were productive about 87% or about 30% of the time.

The CDR3 contains 14 residues. V lost 6 bases and J 3 bases, leaving 12 bases between the germline ends. The germline V gene encodes CDR1 MNHNS and CDR2 SASEGT. A remark on this clone: Its target is unknown.

PCR was performed using 60 Vbeta and 13 Jbeta primers. Clones were sequenced by immunoSEQ multiplex PCR, and TCRdb holds only the in-frame ones, with some missing. The sample has 160,000 or so clones, around 81% seen once; the top ten hold roughly 5.2%. The sequence was collected from a woman aged 18-29 years in good health and CMV-seropositive. Sequences were obtained from PBMCs. This chain uses TRBV6-1 with TRBJ1-5; possible D gene TRBD1, 6 bases. DNA for the CDR3: TGTGCCAGCAGAGAGACAGGAGACAATCAGCCCCAGCATTTT. Translation: CASRETGDNQPQHF.